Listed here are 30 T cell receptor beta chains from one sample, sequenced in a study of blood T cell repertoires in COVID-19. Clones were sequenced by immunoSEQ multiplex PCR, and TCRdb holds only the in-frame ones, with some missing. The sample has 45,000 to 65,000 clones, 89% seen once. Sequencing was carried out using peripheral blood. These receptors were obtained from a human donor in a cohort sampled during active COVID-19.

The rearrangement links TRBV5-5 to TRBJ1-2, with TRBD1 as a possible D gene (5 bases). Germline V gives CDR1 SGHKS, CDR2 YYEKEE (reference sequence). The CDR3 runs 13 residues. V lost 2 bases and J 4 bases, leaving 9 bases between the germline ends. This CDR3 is CASSLPGSYGYTF. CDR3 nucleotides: TGTGCCAGCAGCTTACCAGGGTCCTATGGCTACACCTTC. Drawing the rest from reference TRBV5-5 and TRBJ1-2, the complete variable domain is DAGVTQSPTHLIKTRGQQVTLRCSPISGHKSVSWYQQVLGQGPQFIFQYYEKEERGRGNFPDRFSARQFPNYSSELNVNALLLGDSALYLCASSLPGSYGYTFGSGTRLTVV.

In nucleotides, the CDR3 is TGTGCCAGTAGTACGGGAGGGCTTCTGGGGAACACCATATATTTT. This codes for CASSTGGLLGNTIYF. The gene calls are TRBV19 and TRBJ1-3, with D hard to call. Between the trimmed V and J ends, which lost 4 bases and 7 bases, there was a span of 17 bases. Looked up from germline, CDR1 is LNHDA and CDR2 is SQIVND (reference sequence). This CDR3 is built from 15 residues.

CDR3 region: CASSPQGLAGAYF. Here the CDR3 DNA reads TGCGCCAGCAGCCCCCAGGGACTAGCGGGGGCCTACTTC. The chain combines TRBV5-1 with TRBJ2-5, with TRBD2 matching over 14 bases. This CDR3 region has 13 residues. V gave up 4 bases and J gave up 14 bases; unmatched junction bases: 7. Germline V gene lookup returns CDR1 SGHRS and CDR2 YFSETQ.

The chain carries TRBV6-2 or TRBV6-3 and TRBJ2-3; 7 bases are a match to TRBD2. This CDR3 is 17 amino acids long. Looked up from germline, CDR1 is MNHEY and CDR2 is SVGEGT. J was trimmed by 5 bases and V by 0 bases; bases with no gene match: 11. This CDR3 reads CASSYSKSSGDRDTQYF. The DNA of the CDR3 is TGTGCCAGCAGTTACTCGAAATCTAGCGGAGATAGAGATACGCAGTATTTT.

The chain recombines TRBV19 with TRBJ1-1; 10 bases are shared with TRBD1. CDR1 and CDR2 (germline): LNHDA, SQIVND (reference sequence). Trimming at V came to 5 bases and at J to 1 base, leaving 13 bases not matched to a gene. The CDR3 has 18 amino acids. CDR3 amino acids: CASSRLLGQGVGNTEAFF. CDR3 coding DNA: TGTGCCAGTAGTCGTCTTCTTGGACAGGGGGTCGGGAACACTGAAGCTTTCTTT.

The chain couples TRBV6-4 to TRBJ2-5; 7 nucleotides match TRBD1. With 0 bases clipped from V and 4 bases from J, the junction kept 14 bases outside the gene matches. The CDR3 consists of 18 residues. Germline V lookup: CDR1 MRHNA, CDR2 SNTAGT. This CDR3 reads CASSDSNFSQGFLETQYF. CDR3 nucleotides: TGTGCCAGCAGTGACTCGAACTTCTCACAGGGGTTTTTAGAGACCCAGTACTTC.

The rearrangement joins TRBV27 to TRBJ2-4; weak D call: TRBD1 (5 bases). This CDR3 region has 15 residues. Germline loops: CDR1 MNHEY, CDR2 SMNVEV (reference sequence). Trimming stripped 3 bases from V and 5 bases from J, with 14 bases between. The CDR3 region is CASSFSPRQQNIQYF. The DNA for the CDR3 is TGTGCCAGCAGTTTTTCCCCTAGACAGCAAAACATTCAGTACTTC.

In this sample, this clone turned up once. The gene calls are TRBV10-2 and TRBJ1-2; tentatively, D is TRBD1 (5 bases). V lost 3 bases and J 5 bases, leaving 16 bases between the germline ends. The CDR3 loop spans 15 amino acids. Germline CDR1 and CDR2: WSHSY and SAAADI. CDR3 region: CASSDWDSRRYGYTF. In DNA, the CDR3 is TGCGCCAGCAGTGACTGGGACTCTCGGCGGTATGGCTACACCTTC.

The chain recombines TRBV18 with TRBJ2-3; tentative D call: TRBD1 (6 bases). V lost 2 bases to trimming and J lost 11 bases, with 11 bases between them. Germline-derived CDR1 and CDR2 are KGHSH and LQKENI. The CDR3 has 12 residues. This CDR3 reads CASSPGAGVQYF. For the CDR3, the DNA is TGTGCCAGCTCACCAGGGGCAGGGGTGCAGTATTTT.

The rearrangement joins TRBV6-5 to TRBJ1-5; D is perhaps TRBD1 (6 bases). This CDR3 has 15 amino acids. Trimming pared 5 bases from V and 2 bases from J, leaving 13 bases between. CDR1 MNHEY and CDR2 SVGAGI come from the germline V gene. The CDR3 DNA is TGTGCCAGCAGTATCGGGGGGCGCGGCAATCAGCCCCAGCATTTT. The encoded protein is CASSIGGRGNQPQHF.

As DNA, the CDR3 is TGTGCCAGCAGCTTAACCGGGACAGCTACAGAGCAGTACTTC. Protein sequence: CASSLTGTATEQYF. V and J are TRBV7-8 and TRBJ2-7; 7 nucleotides line up with TRBD1. This CDR3 spans 14 amino acids. From germline, CDR1 is SGHVS and CDR2 FQNEAQ. Trimming cost V 2 bases and J 7 bases; bases outside gene matches: 8.

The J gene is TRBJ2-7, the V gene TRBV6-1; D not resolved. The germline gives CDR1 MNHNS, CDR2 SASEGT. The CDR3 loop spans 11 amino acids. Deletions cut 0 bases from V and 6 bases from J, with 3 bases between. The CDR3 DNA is TGTGCCAGCAGTGAAGCCGGCGAGCAGTACTTC. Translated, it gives CASSEAGEQYF.

CDR3 sequence: CASSLVENEQFF. CDR3 DNA: TGCGCCAGCAGCTTGGTTGAGAATGAGCAGTTCTTC. The chain uses TRBV5-1 and TRBJ2-1, with D unresolved. V was trimmed by 0 bases and J by 7 bases, leaving 5 bases between them. Germline CDR1 is SGHRS and CDR2 is YFSETQ. The length of the CDR3 is 12 residues.

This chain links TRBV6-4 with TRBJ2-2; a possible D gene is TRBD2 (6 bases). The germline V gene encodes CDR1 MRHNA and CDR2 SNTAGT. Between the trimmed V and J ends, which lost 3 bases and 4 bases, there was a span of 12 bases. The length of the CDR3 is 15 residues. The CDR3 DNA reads TGTGCCAGCAGTGAAAGGGAGGACGTCACCGGGGAGCTGTTTTTT. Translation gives CASSEREDVTGELFF.

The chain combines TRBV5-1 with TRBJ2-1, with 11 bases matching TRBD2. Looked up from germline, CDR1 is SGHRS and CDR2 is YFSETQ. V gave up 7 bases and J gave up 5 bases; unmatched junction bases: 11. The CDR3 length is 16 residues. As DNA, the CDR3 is TGCGCCAGCGGACCTAGCGGGGGGCCCGACGACAATGAGCAGTTCTTC. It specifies CASGPSGGPDDNEQFF.

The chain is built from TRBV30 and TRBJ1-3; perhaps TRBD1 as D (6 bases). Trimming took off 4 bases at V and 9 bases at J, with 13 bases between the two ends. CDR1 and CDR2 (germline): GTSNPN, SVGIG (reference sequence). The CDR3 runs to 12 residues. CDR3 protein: CAWTLQGSTIYF. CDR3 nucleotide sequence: TGTGCCTGGACCCTACAGGGATCCACCATATATTTT. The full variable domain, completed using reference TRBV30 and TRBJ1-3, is SQTIHQWPATLVQPVGSPLSLECTVEGTSNPNLYWYRQAAGRGLQLLFYSVGIGQISSEVPQNLSASRPQDRQFILSSKKLLLSDSGFYLCAWTLQGSTIYFGEGSWLTVV.

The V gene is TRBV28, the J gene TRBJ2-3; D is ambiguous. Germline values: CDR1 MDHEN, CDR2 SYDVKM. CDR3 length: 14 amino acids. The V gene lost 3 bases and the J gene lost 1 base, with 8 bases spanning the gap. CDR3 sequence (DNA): TGTGCCAGCAGTTTTTTTCAGGGCACAGATACGCAGTATTTT. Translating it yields CASSFFQGTDTQYF.

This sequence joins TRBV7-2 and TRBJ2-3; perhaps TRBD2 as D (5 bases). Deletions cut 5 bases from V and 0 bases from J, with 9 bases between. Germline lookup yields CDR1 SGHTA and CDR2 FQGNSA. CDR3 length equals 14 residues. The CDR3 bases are TGTGCCAGCAGCCCACGGGGTAGCACAGATACGCAGTATTTT. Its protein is CASSPRGSTDTQYF. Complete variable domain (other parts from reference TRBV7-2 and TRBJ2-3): GAGVSQSPSNKVTEKGKDVELRCDPISGHTALYWYRQSLGQGLEFLIYFQGNSAPDKSGLPSDRFSAERTGGSVSTLTIQRTQQEDSAVYLCASSPRGSTDTQYFGPGTRLTVL.

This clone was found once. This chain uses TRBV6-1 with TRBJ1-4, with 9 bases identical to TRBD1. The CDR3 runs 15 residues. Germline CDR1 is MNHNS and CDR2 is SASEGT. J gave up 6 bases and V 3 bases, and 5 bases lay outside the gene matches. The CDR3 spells CASSDRTGGDEKLFF. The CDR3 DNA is TGTGCCAGCAGTGACCGAACAGGGGGCGATGAAAAACTGTTTTTT.

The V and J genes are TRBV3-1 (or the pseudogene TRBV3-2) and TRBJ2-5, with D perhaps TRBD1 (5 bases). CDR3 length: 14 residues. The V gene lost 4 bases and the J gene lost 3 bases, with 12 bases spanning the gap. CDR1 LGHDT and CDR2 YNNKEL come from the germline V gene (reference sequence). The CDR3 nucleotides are TGTGCCAGCAGCCCCCCCGGCAGGGAAGAGACCCAGTACTTC. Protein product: CASSPPGREETQYF.

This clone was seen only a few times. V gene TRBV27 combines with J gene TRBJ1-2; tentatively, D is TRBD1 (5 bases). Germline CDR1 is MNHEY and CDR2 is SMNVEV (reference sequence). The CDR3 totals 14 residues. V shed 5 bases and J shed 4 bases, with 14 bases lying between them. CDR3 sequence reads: CASSVHRTSYGYTF. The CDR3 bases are TGTGCCAGCAGTGTGCACAGGACTAGCTATGGCTACACCTTC.

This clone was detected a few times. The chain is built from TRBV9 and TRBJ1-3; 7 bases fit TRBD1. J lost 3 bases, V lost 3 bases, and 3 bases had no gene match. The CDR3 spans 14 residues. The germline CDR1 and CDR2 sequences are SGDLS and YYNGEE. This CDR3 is CASSAGTDGNTIYF. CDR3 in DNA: TGTGCCAGCAGCGCAGGGACAGATGGAAACACCATATATTTT.

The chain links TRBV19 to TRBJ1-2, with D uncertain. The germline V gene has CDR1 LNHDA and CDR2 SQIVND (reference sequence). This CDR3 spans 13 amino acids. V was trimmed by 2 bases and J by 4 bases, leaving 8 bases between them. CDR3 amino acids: CASSISGAYGYTF. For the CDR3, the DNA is TGTGCCAGTAGTATAAGTGGAGCCTATGGCTACACCTTC.

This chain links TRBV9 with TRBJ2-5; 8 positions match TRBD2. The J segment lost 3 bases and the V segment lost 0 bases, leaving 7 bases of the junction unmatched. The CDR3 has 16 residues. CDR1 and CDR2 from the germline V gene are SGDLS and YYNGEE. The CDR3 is CASSVGGSGEEETQYF. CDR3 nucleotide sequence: TGTGCCAGCAGCGTAGGTGGTAGCGGGGAGGAAGAGACCCAGTACTTC.

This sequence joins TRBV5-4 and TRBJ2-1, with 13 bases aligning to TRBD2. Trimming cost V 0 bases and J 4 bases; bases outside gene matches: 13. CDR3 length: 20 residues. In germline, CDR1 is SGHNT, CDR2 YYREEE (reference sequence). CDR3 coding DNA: TGTGCCAGCAGCTTGGGACTAGCGGGGGGACCCTACGCAGGTTACAATGAGCAGTTCTTC. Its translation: CASSLGLAGGPYAGYNEQFF.

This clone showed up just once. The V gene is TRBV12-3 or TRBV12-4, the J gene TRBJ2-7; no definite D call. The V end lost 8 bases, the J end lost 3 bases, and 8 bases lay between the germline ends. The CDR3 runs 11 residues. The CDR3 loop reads CASGLGYEQYF. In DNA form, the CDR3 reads TGTGCCAGCGGCCTTGGCTACGAGCAGTACTTC.

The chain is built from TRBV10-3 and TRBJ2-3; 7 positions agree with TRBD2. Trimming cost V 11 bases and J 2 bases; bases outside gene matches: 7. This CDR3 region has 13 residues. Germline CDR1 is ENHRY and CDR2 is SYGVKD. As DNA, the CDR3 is TGTGCCTCCAGCGGGGATTTCACAGATACGCAGTATTTT. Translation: CASSGDFTDTQYF.

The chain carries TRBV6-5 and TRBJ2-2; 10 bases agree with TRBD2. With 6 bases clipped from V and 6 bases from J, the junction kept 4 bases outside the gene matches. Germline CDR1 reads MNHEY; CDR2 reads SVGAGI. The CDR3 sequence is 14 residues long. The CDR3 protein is CASRLGTSAGELFF. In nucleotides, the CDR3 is TGTGCCAGCAGGCTAGGGACTAGCGCCGGGGAGCTGTTTTTT.

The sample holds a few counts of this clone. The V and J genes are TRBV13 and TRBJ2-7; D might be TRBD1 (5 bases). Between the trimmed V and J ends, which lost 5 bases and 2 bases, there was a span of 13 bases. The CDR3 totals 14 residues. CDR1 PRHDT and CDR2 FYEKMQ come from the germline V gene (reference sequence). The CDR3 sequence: CASSQRQQAYEQYF. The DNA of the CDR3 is TGTGCCAGCAGCCAAAGACAGCAAGCCTACGAGCAGTACTTC.

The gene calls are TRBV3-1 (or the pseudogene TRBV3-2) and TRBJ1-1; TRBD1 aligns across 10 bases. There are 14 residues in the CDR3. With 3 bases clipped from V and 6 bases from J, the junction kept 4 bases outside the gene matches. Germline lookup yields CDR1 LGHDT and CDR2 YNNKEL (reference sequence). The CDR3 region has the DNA TGTGCCAGCAGCCAGAGGACAGGGGGGTCTGAAGCTTTCTTT. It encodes CASSQRTGGSEAFF.